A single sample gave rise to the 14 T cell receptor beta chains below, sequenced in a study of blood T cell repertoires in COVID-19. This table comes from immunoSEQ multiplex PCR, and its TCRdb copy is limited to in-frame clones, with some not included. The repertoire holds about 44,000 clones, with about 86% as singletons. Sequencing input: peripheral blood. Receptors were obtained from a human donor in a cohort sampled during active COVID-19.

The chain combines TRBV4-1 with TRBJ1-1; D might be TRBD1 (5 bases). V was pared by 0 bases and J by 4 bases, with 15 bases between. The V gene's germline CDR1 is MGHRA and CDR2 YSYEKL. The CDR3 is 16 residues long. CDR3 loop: CASSQDSQGTITEAFF. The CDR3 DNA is TGCGCCAGCAGCCAAGACAGTCAGGGTACTATCACTGAAGCTTTCTTT.

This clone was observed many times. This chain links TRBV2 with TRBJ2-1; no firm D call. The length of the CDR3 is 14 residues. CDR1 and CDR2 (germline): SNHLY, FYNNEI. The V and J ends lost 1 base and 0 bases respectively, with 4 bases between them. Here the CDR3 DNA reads TGTGCCAGCAGTGAAGTACACTCCTACAATGAGCAGTTCTTC. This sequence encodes CASSEVHSYNEQFF.

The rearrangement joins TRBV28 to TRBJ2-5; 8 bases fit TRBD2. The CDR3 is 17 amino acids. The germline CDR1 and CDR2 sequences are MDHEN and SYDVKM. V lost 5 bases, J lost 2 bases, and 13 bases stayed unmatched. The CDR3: CASSPVGERGIQETQYF. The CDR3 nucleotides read TGTGCCAGCAGTCCGGTGGGCGAGCGGGGGATACAAGAGACCCAGTACTTC.

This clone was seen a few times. CDR3 amino acids: CASSLTGGSFTEAFF. For the CDR3, the DNA is TGCGCCAGCAGCTTGACAGGGGGTTCGTTCACTGAAGCTTTCTTT. The gene calls are TRBV5-1 and TRBJ1-1; TRBD1 matches 8 bases. This CDR3 spans 15 amino acids. Germline V CDR1 and CDR2: SGHRS, YFSETQ. J was trimmed by 4 bases and V by 1 base; bases with no gene match: 6.

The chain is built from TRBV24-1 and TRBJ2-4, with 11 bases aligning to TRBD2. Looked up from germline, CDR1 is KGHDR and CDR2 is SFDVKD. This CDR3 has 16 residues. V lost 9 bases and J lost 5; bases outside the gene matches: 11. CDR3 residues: CATGSTSGGFENIQYF. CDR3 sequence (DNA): TGTGCCACCGGTTCTACTAGCGGGGGATTTGAAAACATTCAGTACTTC.

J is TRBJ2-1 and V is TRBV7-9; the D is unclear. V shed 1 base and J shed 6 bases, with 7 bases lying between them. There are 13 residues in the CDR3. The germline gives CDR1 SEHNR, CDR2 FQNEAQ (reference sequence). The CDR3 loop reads CASSLVPSNEQFF. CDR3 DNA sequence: TGTGCCAGCAGCTTAGTCCCGTCCAATGAGCAGTTCTTC.

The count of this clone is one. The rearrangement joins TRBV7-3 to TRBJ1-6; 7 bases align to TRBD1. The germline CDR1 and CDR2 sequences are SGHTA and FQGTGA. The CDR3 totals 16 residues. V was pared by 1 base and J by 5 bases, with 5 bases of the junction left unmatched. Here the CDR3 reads CASSLRRGTDNSPLHF. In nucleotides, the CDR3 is TGTGCCAGCAGCTTAAGGAGAGGGACAGATAATTCACCCCTCCACTTT.

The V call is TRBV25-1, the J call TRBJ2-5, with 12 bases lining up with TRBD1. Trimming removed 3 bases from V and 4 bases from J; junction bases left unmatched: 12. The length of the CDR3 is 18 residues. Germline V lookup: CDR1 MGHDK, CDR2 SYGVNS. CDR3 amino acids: CASSDFSWGTGGGETQYF. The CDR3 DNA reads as TGTGCCAGCAGTGATTTCTCCTGGGGGACAGGGGGCGGAGAGACCCAGTACTTC.

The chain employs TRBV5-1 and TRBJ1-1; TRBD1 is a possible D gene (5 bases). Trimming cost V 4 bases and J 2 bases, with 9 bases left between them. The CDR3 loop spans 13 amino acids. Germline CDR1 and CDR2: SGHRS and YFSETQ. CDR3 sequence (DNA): TGCGCCAGCAGCGTAGGACACAACACTGAAGCTTTCTTT. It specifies CASSVGHNTEAFF.

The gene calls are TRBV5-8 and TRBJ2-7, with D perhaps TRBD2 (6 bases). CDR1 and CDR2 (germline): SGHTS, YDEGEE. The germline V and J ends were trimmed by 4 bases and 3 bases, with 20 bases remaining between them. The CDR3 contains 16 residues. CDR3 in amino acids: CASSDGQMVGGYEQYV. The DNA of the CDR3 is TGTGCCAGCAGCGACGGGCAAATGGTGGGAGGCTACGAGCAGTACGTC.

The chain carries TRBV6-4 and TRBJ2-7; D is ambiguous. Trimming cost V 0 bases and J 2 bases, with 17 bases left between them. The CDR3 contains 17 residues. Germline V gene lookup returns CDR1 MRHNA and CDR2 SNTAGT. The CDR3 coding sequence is TGTGCCAGCAGTGACTCGATATCGACGGGTATTCCCTACGAGCAGTACTTC. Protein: CASSDSISTGIPYEQYF.

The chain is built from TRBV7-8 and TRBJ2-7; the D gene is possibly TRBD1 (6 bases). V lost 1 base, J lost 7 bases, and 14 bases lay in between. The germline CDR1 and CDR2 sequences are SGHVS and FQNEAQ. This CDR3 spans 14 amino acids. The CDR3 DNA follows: TGTGCCAGCAGCTTAGACACAGGGTTGGGGGAGCAGTACTTC. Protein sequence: CASSLDTGLGEQYF.

The CDR3 is CASSNGGNNQPQHF. DNA of the CDR3: TGTGCCAGTAGTAATGGGGGGAACAATCAGCCCCAGCATTTT. The gene calls are TRBV19 and TRBJ1-5; a possible D gene is TRBD1 (5 bases). The germline V gene encodes CDR1 LNHDA and CDR2 SQIVND (reference sequence). V lost 4 bases, J lost 3 bases, and 10 bases lay in between. There are 14 residues in the CDR3.

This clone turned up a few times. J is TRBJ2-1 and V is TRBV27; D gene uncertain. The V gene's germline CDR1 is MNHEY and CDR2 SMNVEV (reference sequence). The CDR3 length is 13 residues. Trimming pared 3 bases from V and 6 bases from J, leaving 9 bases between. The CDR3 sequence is CASSFYFGNEQFF. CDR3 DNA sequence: TGTGCCAGCAGTTTTTACTTCGGCAATGAGCAGTTCTTC.